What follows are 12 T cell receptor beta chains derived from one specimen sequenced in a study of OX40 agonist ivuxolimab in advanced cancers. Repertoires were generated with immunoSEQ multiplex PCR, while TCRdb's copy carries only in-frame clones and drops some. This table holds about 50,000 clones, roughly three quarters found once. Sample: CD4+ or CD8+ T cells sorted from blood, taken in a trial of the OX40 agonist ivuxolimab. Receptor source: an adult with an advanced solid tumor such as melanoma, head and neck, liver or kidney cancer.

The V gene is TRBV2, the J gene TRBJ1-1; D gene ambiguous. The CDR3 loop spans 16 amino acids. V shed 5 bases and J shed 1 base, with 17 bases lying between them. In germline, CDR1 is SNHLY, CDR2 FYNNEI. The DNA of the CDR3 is TGTGCCAGCAGTTTCTCCGGTCCCCTCCGGAACACTGAAGCTTTCTTT. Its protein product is CASSFSGPLRNTEAFF.

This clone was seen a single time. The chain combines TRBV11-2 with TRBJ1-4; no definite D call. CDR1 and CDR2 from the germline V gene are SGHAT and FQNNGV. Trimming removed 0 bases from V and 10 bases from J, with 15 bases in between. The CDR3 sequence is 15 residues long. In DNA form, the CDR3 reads TGTGCCAGCAGCTTAGACGGGCCGCGGATTGGAAAACTGTTTTTT. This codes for CASSLDGPRIGKLFF.

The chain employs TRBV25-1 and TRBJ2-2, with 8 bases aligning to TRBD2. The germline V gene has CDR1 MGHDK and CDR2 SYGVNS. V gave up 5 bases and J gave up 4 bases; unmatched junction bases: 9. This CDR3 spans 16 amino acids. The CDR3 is CASSPKAGAATGELFF. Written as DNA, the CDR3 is TGTGCCAGCAGTCCAAAAGCGGGGGCCGCCACCGGGGAGCTGTTTTTT.

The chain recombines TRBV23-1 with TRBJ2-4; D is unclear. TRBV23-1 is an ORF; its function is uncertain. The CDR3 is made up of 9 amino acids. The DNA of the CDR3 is TGCGCTGGCAAAAACATTCAGTACTTC. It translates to CAGKNIQYF.

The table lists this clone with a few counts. CDR3 amino acids: CASSFRENYGYTF. CDR3 bases: TGTGCCAGCAGTTTCAGGGAGAACTATGGCTACACCTTC. V and J are TRBV27 and TRBJ1-2, with D possibly TRBD1 on 5 matching bases. CDR3 length: 13 amino acids. V lost 3 bases, J lost 2 bases, and 7 bases lay in between. Germline loops: CDR1 MNHEY, CDR2 SMNVEV (reference sequence).

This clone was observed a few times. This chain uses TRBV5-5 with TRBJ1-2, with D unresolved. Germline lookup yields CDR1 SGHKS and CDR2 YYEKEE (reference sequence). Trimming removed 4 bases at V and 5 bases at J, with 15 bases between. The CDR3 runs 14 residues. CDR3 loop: CASSNLIPVYGYTF. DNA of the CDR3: TGTGCCAGCAGCAACTTAATCCCGGTTTATGGCTACACCTTC.

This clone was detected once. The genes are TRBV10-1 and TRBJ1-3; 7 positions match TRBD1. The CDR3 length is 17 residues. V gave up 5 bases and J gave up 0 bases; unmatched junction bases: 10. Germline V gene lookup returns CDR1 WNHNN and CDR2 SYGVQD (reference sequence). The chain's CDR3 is CASSFAPGQFSGNTIYF. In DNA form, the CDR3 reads TGCGCCAGCAGTTTTGCTCCGGGACAGTTCTCTGGAAACACCATATATTTT.

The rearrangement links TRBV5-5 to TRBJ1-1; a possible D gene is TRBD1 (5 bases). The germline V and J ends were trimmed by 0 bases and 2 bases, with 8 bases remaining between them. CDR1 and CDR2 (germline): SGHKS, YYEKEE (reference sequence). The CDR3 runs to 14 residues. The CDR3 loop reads CASSLVGPNTEAFF. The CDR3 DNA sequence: TGTGCCAGCAGCTTGGTGGGACCCAACACTGAAGCTTTCTTT. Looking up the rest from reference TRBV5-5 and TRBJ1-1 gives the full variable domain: DAGVTQSPTHLIKTRGQQVTLRCSPISGHKSVSWYQQVLGQGPQFIFQYYEKEERGRGNFPDRFSARQFPNYSSELNVNALLLGDSALYLCASSLVGPNTEAFFGQGTRLTVV.

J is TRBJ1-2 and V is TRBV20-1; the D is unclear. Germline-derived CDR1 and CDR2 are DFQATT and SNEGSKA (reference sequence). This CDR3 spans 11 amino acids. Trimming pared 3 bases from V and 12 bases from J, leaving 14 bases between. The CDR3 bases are TGCAGTGCTAGCGGCCAGAACTGGGACACCTTC. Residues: CSASGQNWDTF.

In DNA, the CDR3 is TGTGCCAGCAGCGGCACACCGGGACAGGGATCCGAGCAGTACTTC. Amino acid sequence: CASSGTPGQGSEQYF. V gene TRBV9 combines with J gene TRBJ2-7, with TRBD1 matching over 9 bases. In germline, CDR1 is SGDLS, CDR2 YYNGEE. This CDR3 has 15 amino acids. The J segment lost 6 bases and the V segment lost 3 bases, leaving 10 bases of the junction unmatched.

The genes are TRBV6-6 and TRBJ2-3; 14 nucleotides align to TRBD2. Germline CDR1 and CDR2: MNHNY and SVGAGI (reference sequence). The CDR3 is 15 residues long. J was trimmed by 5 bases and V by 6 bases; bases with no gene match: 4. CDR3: CASRTSGRAGDTQYF. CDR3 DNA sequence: TGTGCCAGCAGGACTAGCGGGAGGGCCGGAGATACGCAGTATTTT.

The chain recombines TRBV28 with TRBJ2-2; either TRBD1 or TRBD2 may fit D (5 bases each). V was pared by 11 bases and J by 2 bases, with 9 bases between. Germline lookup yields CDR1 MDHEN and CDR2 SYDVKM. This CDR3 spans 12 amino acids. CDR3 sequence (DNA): TGTGCCGGGGGAGTTAACACCGGGGAGCTGTTTTTT. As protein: CAGGVNTGELFF. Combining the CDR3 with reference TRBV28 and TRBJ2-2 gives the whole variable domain DVKVTQSSRYLVKRTGEKVFLECVQDMDHENMFWYRQDPGLGLRLIYFSYDVKMKEKGDIPEGYSVSREKKERFSLILESASTNQTSMYLCAGGVNTGELFFGEGSRLTVL.